This note documents a single T cell receptor beta chain sequence. The target antigen is unknown. This CDR3 is 17 amino acids long. The V gene lost 0 bases and the J gene lost 12 bases, with 27 bases spanning the gap. Germline V gene lookup returns CDR1 DFQATT and CDR2 SNEGSKA (reference sequence). TCRB libraries came from RNA via three nested multiplex PCR rounds. TCRB-specific cDNA synthesis used approximately 0.5 ug of total RNA. TCRdb processed the multiplex PCR reads anew with MiXCR; each CDR3 protein has one entry. The sample has 12,000 to 15,000 distinct CDR3 sequences, 65% to 75% seen once. The sample originates from a study of tumor-infiltrating lymphocytes in glioblastoma multiforme. General observations from the study: The T cells in this sample were not sorted into functional subsets. RNA-based TCR sequencing may distort clone frequencies, since cells carry unequal TCR transcript numbers. Only one glioblastoma patient had TCR and mutation analysis.

This TCR came from a male donor with glioblastoma. This chain connects TRBV20-1 to TRBJ1-5; D ambiguous. The specimen was brain tumor tissue. CDR3 DNA: TGCAGTGCTAGAGATCTATTGAGGGAGCTCGTCGATAAGCTCCAGCATTTT. It is translated as CSARDLLRELVDKLQHF.